The 19 T cell receptor beta chains below come from one sample, sequenced in a study of response to subunit inactivated influenza vaccine. One entry per CDR3 protein results from TCRdb running MiXCR on the RT-PCR reads. The profile shows fewer than 600,000 distinct CDR3 sequences, approximately 7.8% of them singletons. The specimen comprised PBMCs from blood, sampled about 24 months after vaccination. The receptors come from a man aged 50-75 years who received an inactivated influenza vaccine.

This clonotype was counted ten times or more. The rearrangement uses TRBV7-2 and TRBJ1-2; 7 nucleotides agree with TRBD1. Germline CDR1 is SGHTA and CDR2 is FQGNSA. V shed 5 bases, J shed 5 bases, and the junction held 5 bases outside the gene matches. The CDR3 is made up of 13 amino acids. As DNA, the CDR3 is TGTGCCAGCAGCCTTGACAGGGTTTATGGCTACACCTTC. Its translation: CASSLDRVYGYTF.

This clonotype showed up just a few times. The chain recombines TRBV3-1 with TRBJ2-3; 14 bases agree with TRBD2. The CDR3 length is 14 residues. CDR1 and CDR2 (germline): LGHDT, YNNKEL (reference sequence). With 3 bases clipped from V and 11 bases from J, the junction kept 4 bases outside the gene matches. CDR3 bases: TGTGCCAGCAGCCAGCGAGGGACTAGCGGGGGGCAGTATTTT. The encoded protein is CASSQRGTSGGQYF.

This clonotype occurred a few times. The gene calls are TRBV20-1 and TRBJ1-1; D is unresolved. The germline V gene has CDR1 DFQATT and CDR2 SNEGSKA (reference sequence). Trimming shortened V by 1 base and J by 5 bases, and 14 bases separated the two germline ends. The CDR3 covers 14 residues. The CDR3 here is CSARVGGRWTEAFF. The CDR3 coding sequence is TGCAGTGCTAGAGTCGGCGGTCGTTGGACTGAAGCTTTCTTT.

This clonotype appeared many times. This sequence joins TRBV6-1 and TRBJ1-1, with D possibly TRBD1 on 5 matching bases. The germline gives CDR1 MNHNS, CDR2 SASEGT. Trimming stripped 6 bases from V and 7 bases from J, with 15 bases between. This CDR3 region has 13 residues. For the CDR3, the DNA is TGTGCCAGCAGCTCAAGGGGAGTGGGTGAAGCTTTCTTT. Residues: CASSSRGVGEAFF.

This chain uses TRBV7-2 with TRBJ1-6, with a weak D call TRBD1 (5 bases). V was cut by 4 bases and J by 10 bases, with 20 bases left in between. The CDR3 extends over 16 amino acids. Germline CDR1 SGHTA, CDR2 FQGNSA. The CDR3 spells CASSSLSQGQNSPLHF. The CDR3 nucleotides are TGTGCCAGCAGCTCACTTTCCCAGGGTCAGAACTCACCCCTCCACTTT.

For the CDR3, the DNA is TGCGCCAGCAGCTTGGCAGTAAACAGGGGGCCCGGGGAGCTGTTTTTT. Translated: CASSLAVNRGPGELFF. The rearrangement uses TRBV5-1 and TRBJ2-2; 9 bases are a match to TRBD1. The CDR3 covers 16 residues. The germline V gene has CDR1 SGHRS and CDR2 YFSETQ. V gave up 0 bases and J gave up 6 bases; unmatched junction bases: 6.

Many counts were recorded for this clonotype. This chain connects TRBV14 to TRBJ2-2, with D uncertain. The V end was cut by 8 bases, the J end by 5 bases, with 15 bases between. Germline-derived CDR1 and CDR2 are SGHDN and FVKESK. This CDR3 has 14 amino acids. CDR3: CASASQIYTGELFF. The CDR3 region has the DNA TGTGCCAGCGCGTCCCAAATTTATACCGGGGAGCTGTTTTTT.

Many counts were recorded for this clonotype. The chain links TRBV5-1 to TRBJ1-6, with 10 bases matching TRBD1. CDR3 size: 16 residues. Trimming took 0 bases from V and 7 from J; bases not matched to a gene: 4. Per germline, CDR1 SGHRS and CDR2 YFSETQ. The CDR3 region has the DNA TGCGCCAGCAGCTTGGAGCCGGGACAGGGGAATTCACCCCTCCACTTT. This encodes CASSLEPGQGNSPLHF. Complete variable domain (other parts from reference TRBV5-1 and TRBJ1-6): KAGVTQTPRYLIKTRGQQVTLSCSPISGHRSVSWYQQTPGQGLQFLFEYFSETQRNKGNFPGRFSGRQFSNSRSEMNVSTLELGDSALYLCASSLEPGQGNSPLHFGNGTRLTVT.

This clonotype was found a few times. CDR3 bases: TGCAGCGTTGAAGATTATTTAGAGACCCAGTACTTC. It translates to CSVEDYLETQYF. J is TRBJ2-5 and V is TRBV29-1; D gene ambiguous. The V end lost 0 bases, the J end lost 4 bases, and 6 bases lay between the germline ends. The V gene's germline CDR1 is SQVTM and CDR2 ANQGSEA. This CDR3 is 12 amino acids long.

The chain recombines TRBV5-1 with TRBJ2-5, with 7 bases identical to TRBD1. Germline CDR1 SGHRS, CDR2 YFSETQ. The CDR3 consists of 15 residues. V gave up 4 bases and J gave up 5 bases; unmatched junction bases: 11. CDR3 protein: CASSPTTGTQETQYF. In DNA form, the CDR3 reads TGCGCCAGCAGCCCGACGACAGGGACCCAGGAGACCCAGTACTTC.

The V call is TRBV6-5, the J call TRBJ2-7, with 11 bases fitting TRBD2. Trimming at V came to 4 bases and at J to 6 bases, leaving 8 bases not matched to a gene. Looked up from germline, CDR1 is MNHEY and CDR2 is SVGAGI. The CDR3 length is 15 residues. The CDR3 DNA reads TGTGCCAGCAGTTTCACCGGGACTAGCGGCCGCGAGCAGTACTTC. This codes for CASSFTGTSGREQYF.

This clonotype was counted only a few times. In DNA, the CDR3 is TGTGCCAGCAGCTTGACAGATTTGAGAAACATTCAGTACTTC. Protein sequence: CASSLTDLRNIQYF. The chain uses TRBV7-2 and TRBJ2-4; D may be TRBD1 (5 bases). Germline CDR1 reads SGHTA; CDR2 reads FQGNSA. Trimming took off 3 bases at V and 6 bases at J, with 12 bases between the two ends. There are 14 residues in the CDR3.

The rearrangement uses TRBV20-1 and TRBJ1-5; D is undetermined. Trimming stripped 5 bases from V and 2 bases from J, with 10 bases between. CDR3 length: 13 residues. Germline CDR1 reads DFQATT; CDR2 reads SNEGSKA (reference sequence). This CDR3 reads CSAPRGGNQPQHF. The CDR3 DNA reads TGCAGTGCTCCCCGTGGGGGCAATCAGCCCCAGCATTTT.

This clonotype was picked up many times. The gene calls are TRBV29-1 and TRBJ2-2; tentative D call: TRBD1 (6 bases). The ends were cut back, 7 bases at V and 6 bases at J, with 15 bases in the middle. The CDR3 length is 13 residues. Germline V gives CDR1 SQVTM, CDR2 ANQGSEA. The CDR3 bases are TGCAGCGCCCGGGACACCGGAGCCGGGGAGCTGTTTTTT. Translating gives CSARDTGAGELFF.

The table lists this clonotype with a few counts. The rearrangement uses TRBV7-6 and TRBJ2-3; no firm D call. CDR1 is SGHVS and CDR2 is FNYEAQ in the germline V gene. The CDR3 has 14 residues. The V end was cut by 1 base, the J end by 2 bases, with 7 bases between. The CDR3 loop is CASSLEVITDTQYF. DNA for the CDR3: TGTGCCAGCAGCTTAGAGGTTATCACAGATACGCAGTATTTT.

The chain couples TRBV6-1 to TRBJ2-1; TRBD2 matches at 14 bases. This CDR3 spans 15 amino acids. Looked up from germline, CDR1 is MNHNS and CDR2 is SASEGT. After removal of 4 bases from V and 9 bases from J, the junction contained 5 bases not matched to a gene. The CDR3 region is CASSGTSGGTVEQFF. In nucleotides, the CDR3 is TGTGCCAGCAGTGGGACTAGCGGGGGGACCGTTGAGCAGTTCTTC.

The J gene is TRBJ2-7, the V gene TRBV5-6, with 9 bases identical to TRBD1. This CDR3 region has 14 residues. The germline V gene encodes CDR1 SGHDT and CDR2 YYEEEE. Trimming at V came to 8 bases and at J to 7 bases, leaving 13 bases not matched to a gene. In DNA, the CDR3 is TGTGCCAGGGGCCCCGGGACAGGGTATTGGGAGCAGTACTTC. Protein: CARGPGTGYWEQYF.

This clonotype was seen ten or more times. The chain recombines TRBV20-1 with TRBJ2-1; TRBD2 matches at 7 bases. Trimming removed 0 bases from V and 6 bases from J; junction bases left unmatched: 8. The germline gives CDR1 DFQATT, CDR2 SNEGSKA (reference sequence). This CDR3 region has 15 residues. CDR3 loop: CSARDLWEGGNEQFF. CDR3 coding DNA: TGCAGTGCTAGAGATCTGTGGGAGGGTGGCAATGAGCAGTTCTTC.

This clonotype has just a few counts. The V call is TRBV6-1, the J call TRBJ1-2; D not resolved. Germline V gene lookup returns CDR1 MNHNS and CDR2 SASEGT. The CDR3 covers 13 residues. Between the trimmed V and J ends, which lost 2 bases and 4 bases, there was a span of 8 bases. Here the CDR3 reads CASSERIFYGYTF. Here the CDR3 DNA reads TGTGCCAGCAGTGAAAGGATCTTCTATGGCTACACCTTC.